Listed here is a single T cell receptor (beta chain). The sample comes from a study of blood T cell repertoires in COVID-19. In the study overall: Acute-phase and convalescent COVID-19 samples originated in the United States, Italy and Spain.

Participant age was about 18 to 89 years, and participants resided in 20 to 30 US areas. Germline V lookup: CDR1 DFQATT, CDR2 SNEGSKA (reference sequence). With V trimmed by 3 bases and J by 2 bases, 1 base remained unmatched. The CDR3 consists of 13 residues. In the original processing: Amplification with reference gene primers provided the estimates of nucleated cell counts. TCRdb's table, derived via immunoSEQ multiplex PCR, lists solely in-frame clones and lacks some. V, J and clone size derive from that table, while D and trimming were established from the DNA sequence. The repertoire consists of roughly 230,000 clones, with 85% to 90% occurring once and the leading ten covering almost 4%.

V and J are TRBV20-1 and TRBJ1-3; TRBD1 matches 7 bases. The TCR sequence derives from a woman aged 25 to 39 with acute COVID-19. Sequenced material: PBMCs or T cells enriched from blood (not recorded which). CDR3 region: CSASDRAGNTIYF. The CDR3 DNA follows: TGCAGTGCTAGTGACAGGGCTGGAAACACCATATATTTT.